The 10 T cell receptor beta chains reported below all come from one sample, sequenced in a study of spatial heterogeneity in lung cancer. Study-level points and caveats: Mutation tallies in tumors tracked expanded intratumoral alpha and beta TCR counts.

TCRdb analysed the 5' RACE reads with MiXCR anew, one entry per CDR3 protein. The sample yields approximately 7,000 distinct CDR3 sequences, roughly 10% seen once. No antigen has been assigned to these receptors. Regarding time point: sample taken at primary tumor resection. The sequencing used lung tumor tissue, collected at surgery. The origin of the receptors is a female donor with early-stage non-small cell lung cancer.

This clonotype was detected ten times or more. In nucleotides, the CDR3 is TGTGCCAGCAGCTTAAACGGGCGGGCAAACACAGATACGCAGTATTTT. It translates to CASSLNGRANTDTQYF. This sequence joins TRBV11-2 and TRBJ2-3; the D gene is possibly TRBD2 (5 bases). The germline V gene has CDR1 SGHAT and CDR2 FQNNGV. V was clipped by 2 bases and J by 2 bases, with 14 bases between them. The CDR3 contains 16 residues.

The chain has TRBV28 and TRBJ1-1; 7 bases are a match to TRBD1. The CDR3 has 16 amino acids. CDR1 and CDR2 from the germline V gene are MDHEN and SYDVKM. Trimming removed 3 bases from V and 1 base from J; junction bases left unmatched: 8. CDR3 DNA sequence: TGTGCCAGCAGTTTTGCAGGGGGTTTTGGGAACACTGAAGCTTTCTTT. It encodes CASSFAGGFGNTEAFF.

This clonotype was seen only a few times. The V call is TRBV5-1, the J call TRBJ2-6; D uncertain. The germline V and J ends were trimmed by 0 bases and 0 bases, with 13 bases remaining between them. The CDR3 consists of 18 residues. CDR1 is SGHRS, CDR2 YFSETQ, per germline. CDR3 in DNA: TGCGCCAGCAGCTTGGGAGAGGAATTTTCCTCTGGGGCCAACGTCCTGACTTTC. It encodes CASSLGEEFSSGANVLTF.

The sample holds many counts of this clonotype. This chain connects TRBV7-2 to TRBJ2-1, with 9 bases lining up with TRBD2. CDR3 size: 14 residues. Germline trimming cut 1 base from V and 7 bases from J; bases unmatched to any gene: 2. Germline CDR1 and CDR2: SGHTA and FQGNSA. DNA for the CDR3: TGTGCCAGCAGCTTAGTCCTAGCGGGGAATGAGCAGTTCTTC. It specifies CASSLVLAGNEQFF.

The chain couples TRBV10-2 to TRBJ1-1; D not resolved. Trimming cost V 9 bases and J 3 bases, with 17 bases left between them. This CDR3 is 14 amino acids long. Looked up from germline, CDR1 is WSHSY and CDR2 is SAAADI. CDR3 sequence reads: CARRSSEVDTEAFF. The CDR3, as DNA: TGCGCCAGGCGCTCTTCCGAGGTCGACACTGAAGCTTTCTTT.

This clonotype counts as medium-sized. V gene TRBV14 combines with J gene TRBJ2-3; D might be TRBD2 (5 bases). The CDR3 is 13 amino acids. Trimming pared 2 bases from V and 3 bases from J, leaving 6 bases between. Germline lookup yields CDR1 SGHDN and CDR2 FVKESK. The CDR3 DNA sequence: TGTGCCAGCAGCCAACGGGGAACAGATACGCAGTATTTT. Its translation is CASSQRGTDTQYF.

V usage is TRBV6-2 or TRBV6-3 and J usage is TRBJ2-7; D possibly corresponds to TRBD2 (6 bases). Trimming pared 6 bases from V and 0 bases from J, leaving 9 bases between. The CDR3 covers 13 residues. In germline, CDR1 is MNHEY, CDR2 SVGEGT. The CDR3 DNA reads TGTGCCAGCAGGCGGGACTTCTCCTACGAGCAGTACTTC. It codes for CASRRDFSYEQYF.

This clonotype was picked up a small number of times. This chain links TRBV6-5 with TRBJ2-6; the match to TRBD1 covers 9 bases. V lost 6 bases to trimming and J lost 0 bases; unmatched junction nucleotides: 6. Germline V gives CDR1 MNHEY, CDR2 SVGAGI. CDR3 length: 17 residues. The CDR3 is CASRRTGAPSGANVLTF. The CDR3 DNA reads TGTGCCAGCAGGCGGACAGGGGCACCCTCTGGGGCCAACGTCCTGACTTTC.

In its sample, this clonotype ranks as medium-sized. The V and J genes are TRBV5-1 and TRBJ2-3, with D possibly matching TRBD2 (6 bases). Trimming stripped 1 base from V and 1 base from J, with 10 bases between. Germline assignment: CDR1 SGHRS and CDR2 YFSETQ. The CDR3 loop spans 15 amino acids. CDR3 amino acids: CASSLRGYGTDTQYF. In nucleotides, the CDR3 is TGCGCCAGCAGCTTGCGGGGGTATGGCACAGATACGCAGTATTTT.

J is TRBJ1-5 and V is TRBV5-1; tentative D call: TRBD1 (5 bases). The CDR3 covers 15 residues. Trimming left V 4 bases short and J 7 bases short, with 18 bases between. Germline V gene sequence: CDR1 SGHRS, CDR2 YFSETQ. CDR3 in amino acids: CASSLDSGTEQPQHF. In DNA form, the CDR3 reads TGCGCCAGCAGCCTGGACTCCGGGACTGAGCAGCCCCAGCATTTT.